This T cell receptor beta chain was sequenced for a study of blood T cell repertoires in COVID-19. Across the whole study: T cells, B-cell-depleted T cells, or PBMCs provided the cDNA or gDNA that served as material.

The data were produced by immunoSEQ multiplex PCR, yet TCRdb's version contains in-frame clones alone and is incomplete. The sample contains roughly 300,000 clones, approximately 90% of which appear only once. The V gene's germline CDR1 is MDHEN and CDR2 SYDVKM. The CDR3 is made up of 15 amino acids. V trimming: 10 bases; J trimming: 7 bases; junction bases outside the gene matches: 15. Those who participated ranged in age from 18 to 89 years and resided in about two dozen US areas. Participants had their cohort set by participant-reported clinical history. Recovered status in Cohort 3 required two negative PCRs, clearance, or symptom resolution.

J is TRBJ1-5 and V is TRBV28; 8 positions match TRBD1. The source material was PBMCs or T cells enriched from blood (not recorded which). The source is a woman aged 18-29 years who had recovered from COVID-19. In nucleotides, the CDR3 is TGTGCCACCCAATCAAGGACAGGGTTGGCGCAGCCCCAGCATTTT. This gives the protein CATQSRTGLAQPQHF.